This T cell receptor (beta chain) was retrieved from a study of shared clonotypes between healthy human individuals. Overall study: CD4 naive cells filled three plates per donor, CD4 memory three, CD8 naive two and CD8 memory one. Study results and limitations: Rarefaction showed that sequencing of sorted subsets was incomplete (despite large depth). Among non-shared clonotypes, generation probabilities were lower than among those shared by all four donors.

This clone was detected once. Its antigen is not identified. Trimming took off 6 bases at V and 5 bases at J, with 11 bases between the two ends. From germline, CDR1 is MDHEN and CDR2 SYDVKM. The CDR3 is 13 amino acids. Here immunoSEQ multiplex PCR was the method, and the copy in TCRdb shows in-frame clones only, minus some. Counted here are millions of clones, about 95% occurring once; the ten biggest clones make up 0.85% to 1.2%. Terminally differentiated effector memory CD45RA+ cells were excluded by CCR7 positive selection of CD45RO-negative cells. The TCR originated in a man in his late teens or twenties in good health. The material sequenced was naive CD8+ T cells sorted from blood. V and J are TRBV28 and TRBJ1-5; no firm D call. CDR3: CASSTDIYQPQHF. In DNA, the CDR3 is TGTGCCAGCAGCACCGACATCTATCAGCCCCAGCATTTT.